The rows below give T cell receptor beta chains drawn from one sample of a study of control samples from healthy donors and cancer patients. The method was immunoSEQ multiplex PCR; TCRdb's version includes in-frame clones alone and lacks a portion of them. The sample has 100,000 to 150,000 clones; 85% to 95% are singletons. The sequencing input was PBMCs. These receptors were taken from a man aged 80 or over with head and neck cancer. Each CDR3 is given with its conserved first and last residue. The D gene is left open where the match is weak. Size is omitted from some rows. Given values are once, few, many or a class for expanded clones.

V gene: TRBV29-1
CDR3 length: 12
clone size: -
J gene: TRBJ2-4
D gene: -
CDR3 protein: CSVWDGKNIQYF
CDR3 DNA: TGCAGCGTTTGGGATGGGAAAAACATTCAGTACTTC

V gene: TRBV6-5
CDR3 length: 13
clone size: -
J gene: TRBJ2-7
D gene: TRBD1
CDR3 protein: CASKVTGGYEQYF
CDR3 DNA: TGTGCCAGCAAGGTGACAGGGGGCTACGAGCAGTACTTC

V gene: TRBV19
CDR3 length: 15
clone size: -
J gene: TRBJ2-3
D gene: -
CDR3 protein: CASTAASGIPDTQYF
CDR3 DNA: TGTGCCAGTACCGCGGCTAGTGGGATTCCAGATACGCAGTATTTT

V gene: TRBV3-1/TRBV3-2
CDR3 length: 13
clone size: -
J gene: TRBJ2-5
D gene: -
CDR3 protein: CASSPRGVETQYF
CDR3 DNA: TGTGCCAGCAGCCCCCGAGGGGTGGAGACCCAGTACTTC

V gene: TRBV19
CDR3 length: 18
clone size: -
J gene: TRBJ1-1
D gene: TRBD1
CDR3 protein: CASSIARPRQGAFTEAFF
CDR3 DNA: TGTGCCAGTAGTATAGCCCGGCCGAGACAGGGGGCGTTTACTGAAGCTTTCTTT

V gene: TRBV11-3
CDR3 length: 15
clone size: -
J gene: TRBJ2-2
D gene: -
CDR3 protein: CASSLSGFHTGELFF
CDR3 DNA: TGTGCCAGCAGCCTCAGCGGATTTCACACCGGGGAGCTGTTTTTT

V gene: TRBV2
CDR3 length: 16
clone size: -
J gene: TRBJ1-3
D gene: -
CDR3 protein: CASRGRGDNTGNTIYF
CDR3 DNA: TGTGCCAGCAGGGGTAGAGGGGATAACACCGGAAACACCATATATTTT

V gene: TRBV30
CDR3 length: 15
clone size: -
J gene: TRBJ2-5
D gene: TRBD2
CDR3 protein: CAWSFTAGPQETQYF
CDR3 DNA: TGTGCCTGGAGTTTCACAGCGGGGCCTCAAGAGACCCAGTACTTC

V gene: TRBV4-3
CDR3 length: 16
clone size: -
J gene: TRBJ2-2
D gene: TRBD1
CDR3 protein: CASSRDRGQNTGELFF
CDR3 DNA: TGCGCCAGCAGCCGAGACAGGGGACAGAACACCGGGGAGCTGTTTTTT

V gene: TRBV2
CDR3 length: 14
clone size: -
J gene: TRBJ1-1
D gene: TRBD1
CDR3 protein: CASSLGQENTEAFF
CDR3 DNA: TGTGCCAGCAGTCTGGGACAGGAGAACACTGAAGCTTTCTTT

V gene: TRBV18
CDR3 length: 12
clone size: -
J gene: TRBJ2-5
D gene: -
CDR3 protein: CASSPPGETQYF
CDR3 DNA: TGTGCCAGCTCACCACCGGGAGAGACCCAGTACTTC

V gene: TRBV29-1
CDR3 length: 13
clone size: -
J gene: TRBJ2-7
D gene: TRBD2
CDR3 protein: CSVGSRGGYEQYF
CDR3 DNA: TGCAGCGTTGGCAGCCGGGGGGGGTACGAGCAGTACTTC

V gene: TRBV11-2
CDR3 length: 16
clone size: -
J gene: TRBJ2-1
D gene: TRBD2
CDR3 protein: CASSFGLAGEFREQFF
CDR3 DNA: TGTGCCAGCAGCTTCGGACTAGCGGGAGAATTTAGGGAGCAGTTCTTC

V gene: TRBV5-1
CDR3 length: 15
clone size: -
J gene: TRBJ2-2
D gene: TRBD1
CDR3 protein: CASSLDRGSGGELFF
CDR3 DNA: TGCGCCAGCAGCCTGGACAGGGGGTCGGGCGGGGAGCTGTTTTTT

V gene: TRBV9
CDR3 length: 15
clone size: -
J gene: TRBJ1-1
D gene: -
CDR3 protein: CASSVTSGRNTEAFF
CDR3 DNA: TGTGCCAGCAGCGTAACCTCCGGAAGGAACACTGAAGCTTTCTTT

V gene: TRBV12-3/TRBV12-4
CDR3 length: 12
clone size: -
J gene: TRBJ2-1
D gene: -
CDR3 protein: CASIQQGGEQFF
CDR3 DNA: TGTGCCAGCATTCAACAGGGAGGTGAGCAGTTCTTC

V gene: TRBV10-2
CDR3 length: 14
clone size: -
J gene: TRBJ1-5
D gene: -
CDR3 protein: CASSDRRSNQPQHF
CDR3 DNA: TGCGCCAGCAGTGACAGGAGAAGCAATCAGCCCCAGCATTTT

V gene: TRBV6-5
CDR3 length: 15
clone size: -
J gene: TRBJ1-1
D gene: TRBD1
CDR3 protein: CASSYSWTGGVEAFF
CDR3 DNA: TGTGCCAGCAGTTACTCATGGACAGGGGGCGTCGAAGCTTTCTTT

V gene: TRBV18
CDR3 length: 16
clone size: -
J gene: TRBJ1-1
D gene: -
CDR3 protein: CASSPPRDAYYTEAFF
CDR3 DNA: TGTGCCAGCTCACCACCAAGGGATGCTTATTACACTGAAGCTTTCTTT

V gene: TRBV29-1
CDR3 length: 12
clone size: once
J gene: TRBJ2-7
D gene: -
CDR3 protein: CSVEGEGNEQYF
CDR3 DNA: TGCAGCGTTGAAGGGGAAGGGAACGAGCAGTACTTC

V gene: TRBV19
CDR3 length: 15
clone size: -
J gene: TRBJ1-2
D gene: -
CDR3 protein: CASSILAGNKDGYTF
CDR3 DNA: TGTGCCAGTAGTATATTGGCAGGGAATAAGGATGGCTACACCTTC

V gene: TRBV27
CDR3 length: 14
clone size: -
J gene: TRBJ1-2
D gene: TRBD1
CDR3 protein: CASSPRTGGFGYTF
CDR3 DNA: TGTGCCAGCAGTCCCCGGACAGGGGGCTTTGGCTACACCTTC

V gene: TRBV5-1
CDR3 length: 14
clone size: -
J gene: TRBJ1-1
D gene: -
CDR3 protein: CASSPAGTNWEAFF
CDR3 DNA: TGCGCCAGCAGCCCAGCCGGGACCAACTGGGAAGCTTTCTTT

V gene: TRBV29-1
CDR3 length: 11
clone size: -
J gene: TRBJ2-7
D gene: -
CDR3 protein: CSVEFGYEQYF
CDR3 DNA: TGCAGCGTTGAGTTCGGTTACGAGCAGTACTTC

V gene: TRBV6-6
CDR3 length: 14
clone size: -
J gene: TRBJ1-5
D gene: TRBD1
CDR3 protein: CASGDWDRVRPQHF
CDR3 DNA: TGTGCCAGCGGCGACTGGGACAGGGTAAGGCCCCAGCATTTT

V gene: TRBV10-1
CDR3 length: 15
clone size: -
J gene: TRBJ1-1
D gene: TRBD1
CDR3 protein: CASSESDAGGTEAFF
CDR3 DNA: TGCGCCAGCAGTGAGTCCGACGCAGGGGGGACTGAAGCTTTCTTT

V gene: TRBV10-2
CDR3 length: 15
clone size: -
J gene: TRBJ2-7
D gene: TRBD2
CDR3 protein: CASSELGGRAREQYF
CDR3 DNA: TGCGCCAGCAGTGAGCTTGGCGGGAGGGCCCGCGAGCAGTACTTC

V gene: TRBV27
CDR3 length: 14
clone size: -
J gene: TRBJ2-1
D gene: TRBD2
CDR3 protein: CASRETSDYNEQFF
CDR3 DNA: TGTGCCAGCAGGGAGACTAGCGATTACAATGAGCAGTTCTTC

V gene: TRBV9
CDR3 length: 15
clone size: -
J gene: TRBJ1-3
D gene: TRBD1
CDR3 protein: CASSDRGLYGNTIYF
CDR3 DNA: TGTGCCAGCAGCGACAGGGGGCTTTATGGAAACACCATATATTTT

V gene: TRBV30
CDR3 length: 13
clone size: -
J gene: TRBJ1-5
D gene: -
CDR3 protein: CAWSPTMNQPQHF
CDR3 DNA: TGTGCCTGGAGTCCGACAATGAATCAGCCCCAGCATTTT

V gene: TRBV18
CDR3 length: 13
clone size: -
J gene: TRBJ1-3
D gene: -
CDR3 protein: CASSPATRNTIYF
CDR3 DNA: TGTGCCAGCTCACCTGCGACGAGAAACACCATATATTTT

V gene: TRBV7-2
CDR3 length: 14
clone size: -
J gene: TRBJ2-1
D gene: TRBD1
CDR3 protein: CASSQDRYHNEQFF
CDR3 DNA: TGTGCCAGCAGCCAGGACAGGTACCACAATGAGCAGTTCTTC

V gene: TRBV5-6
CDR3 length: 18
clone size: -
J gene: TRBJ2-5
D gene: -
CDR3 protein: CASSSDWTTPSSQETQYF
CDR3 DNA: TGTGCCAGCAGCTCAGACTGGACAACTCCAAGTTCCCAAGAGACCCAGTACTTC

V gene: TRBV19
CDR3 length: 15
clone size: once
J gene: TRBJ1-5
D gene: -
CDR3 protein: CASSVNRDSGQPQHF
CDR3 DNA: TGTGCCAGTAGTGTCAACAGGGACTCGGGTCAGCCCCAGCATTTT

V gene: TRBV4-1
CDR3 length: 17
clone size: -
J gene: TRBJ2-5
D gene: -
CDR3 protein: CASSQDYGGRQWETQYF
CDR3 DNA: TGCGCCAGCAGCCAAGATTACGGCGGACGTCAGTGGGAGACCCAGTACTTC

V gene: TRBV5-1
CDR3 length: 15
clone size: -
J gene: TRBJ2-2
D gene: -
CDR3 protein: CASSLDRGNTGELFF
CDR3 DNA: TGCGCCAGCAGCTTGGACCGGGGGAACACCGGGGAGCTGTTTTTT

V gene: TRBV7-9
CDR3 length: 12
clone size: -
J gene: TRBJ2-3
D gene: -
CDR3 protein: CASGTPWDTQYF
CDR3 DNA: TGTGCCTCTGGGACTCCATGGGATACGCAGTATTTT

V gene: TRBV27
CDR3 length: 12
clone size: -
J gene: TRBJ2-2
D gene: -
CDR3 protein: CASSLYTGELFF
CDR3 DNA: TGTGCCAGCAGTTTATACACCGGGGAGCTGTTTTTT

V gene: TRBV30
CDR3 length: 15
clone size: -
J gene: TRBJ2-3
D gene: -
CDR3 protein: CAWSLPLSSDTTQYF
CDR3 DNA: TGTGCCTGGAGTCTACCCCTCTCTAGCGATACTACGCAGTATTTT

V gene: TRBV11-2
CDR3 length: 13
clone size: -
J gene: TRBJ1-2
D gene: TRBD1
CDR3 protein: CASSRQGAYGYTF
CDR3 DNA: TGTGCCAGCAGCCGACAGGGGGCCTATGGCTACACCTTC

V gene: TRBV9
CDR3 length: 15
clone size: -
J gene: TRBJ1-3
D gene: -
CDR3 protein: CASSVTEQAGNTIYF
CDR3 DNA: TGTGCCAGCAGCGTTACGGAACAGGCCGGAAACACCATATATTTT

V gene: TRBV30
CDR3 length: 13
clone size: -
J gene: TRBJ2-1
D gene: -
CDR3 protein: CAWSQTGEAEQFF
CDR3 DNA: TGTGCCTGGAGTCAAACAGGGGAGGCTGAGCAGTTCTTC

V gene: TRBV5-4
CDR3 length: 15
clone size: -
J gene: TRBJ1-1
D gene: -
CDR3 protein: CASSLKGTENTEAFF
CDR3 DNA: TGTGCCAGCAGCTTGAAGGGGACGGAGAACACTGAAGCTTTCTTT

V gene: TRBV30
CDR3 length: 12
clone size: -
J gene: TRBJ1-2
D gene: -
CDR3 protein: CAWSVRFGSYTF
CDR3 DNA: TGTGCCTGGAGTGTAAGGTTCGGAAGCTACACCTTC

V gene: TRBV19
CDR3 length: 15
clone size: few
J gene: TRBJ1-5
D gene: -
CDR3 protein: CASSVFGGSNQPQHF
CDR3 DNA: TGTGCCAGTAGCGTTTTTGGGGGCAGCAATCAGCCCCAGCATTTT